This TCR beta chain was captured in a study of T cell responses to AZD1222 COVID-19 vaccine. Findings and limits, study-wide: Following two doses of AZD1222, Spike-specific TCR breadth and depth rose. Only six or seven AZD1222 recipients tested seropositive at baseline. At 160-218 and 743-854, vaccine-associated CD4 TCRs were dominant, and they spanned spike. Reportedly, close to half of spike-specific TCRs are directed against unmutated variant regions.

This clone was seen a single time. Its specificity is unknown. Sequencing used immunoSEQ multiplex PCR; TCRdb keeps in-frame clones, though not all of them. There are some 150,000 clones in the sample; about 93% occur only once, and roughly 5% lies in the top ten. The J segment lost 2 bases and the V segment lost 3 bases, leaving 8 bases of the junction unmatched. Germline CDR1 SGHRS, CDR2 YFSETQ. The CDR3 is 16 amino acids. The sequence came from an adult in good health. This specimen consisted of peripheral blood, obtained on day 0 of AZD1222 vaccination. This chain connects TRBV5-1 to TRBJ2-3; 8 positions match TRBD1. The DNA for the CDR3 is TGCGCCAGCAGCTCTACACAGGGGGACCACACAGATACGCAGTATTTT. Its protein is CASSSTQGDHTDTQYF.